What follows are 20 T cell receptor beta chains derived from one specimen sequenced in a study of blood T cell repertoires in COVID-19. Sequenced by immunoSEQ multiplex PCR; TCRdb stores in-frame clones only, minus some. Among around 270,000 clones listed, 85% to 90% were seen once. The sequenced sample consisted of peripheral blood. Every receptor here comes from a woman aged 55-70 years with COVID-19, enrolled during active disease.

This clone has only one observation. The chain carries TRBV12-5 and TRBJ2-4; D is possibly TRBD2 (6 bases). Germline V gives CDR1 LGHNT, CDR2 FRNRAP. The V end was cut by 3 bases, the J end by 0 bases, with 12 bases between. CDR3 size: 16 residues. The CDR3 sequence: CASGFRRGTAKNIQYF. The CDR3 nucleotides read TGTGCTAGTGGTTTCAGGCGGGGAACAGCCAAAAACATTCAGTACTTC.

This chain uses TRBV4-2 with TRBJ2-7, with 14 nucleotides matching TRBD2. The CDR3 length is 15 residues. V gave up 0 bases and J gave up 6 bases; unmatched junction bases: 1. The V gene's germline CDR1 is LGHNA and CDR2 YNFKEQ. CDR3 sequence: CASSQEGLAGVEQYF. The CDR3 DNA sequence: TGTGCCAGCAGCCAAGAGGGACTAGCGGGAGTCGAGCAGTACTTC.

The V call is TRBV3-1 (or the pseudogene TRBV3-2), the J call TRBJ1-1; the D is unclear. Germline V gene sequence: CDR1 LGHDT, CDR2 YNNKEL (reference sequence). The CDR3 runs to 15 residues. With 0 bases removed from V and 1 base from J, the gap between germline ends came to 9 bases. CDR3 protein: CASSQDGQRNTEAFF. The CDR3, as DNA: TGTGCCAGCAGCCAAGATGGGCAGAGGAACACTGAAGCTTTCTTT.

This clone was detected only a few times. The chain links TRBV28 to TRBJ2-7, with D perhaps TRBD1 (5 bases). Trimming left V 10 bases short and J 5 bases short, with 21 bases between. CDR1 is MDHEN, CDR2 SYDVKM, per germline. The CDR3 spans 14 residues. The chain's CDR3 is CANPTGTLDNEQYF. The DNA of the CDR3 is TGTGCCAACCCTACAGGTACCCTCGACAACGAGCAGTACTTC.

The chain recombines TRBV27 with TRBJ1-2; TRBD1 might be the D (5 bases). Trimming left V 5 bases short and J 3 bases short, with 25 bases between. The germline V gene has CDR1 MNHEY and CDR2 SMNVEV (reference sequence). CDR3 size: 18 residues. CDR3 region: CASSPSGTRGVWDYGYTF. CDR3 coding DNA: TGTGCCAGCAGTCCCTCCGGGACCCGGGGGGTGTGGGACTATGGCTACACCTTC.

The V and J genes are TRBV28 and TRBJ2-5; 7 nucleotides match TRBD1. Germline CDR1 is MDHEN and CDR2 is SYDVKM. V lost 5 bases and J lost 3; bases outside the gene matches: 12. The CDR3 consists of 16 residues. CDR3 sequence: CASSPQSWDRKETQYF. The CDR3, as DNA: TGTGCCAGCAGTCCCCAAAGCTGGGACAGAAAAGAGACCCAGTACTTC.

This clone was counted a few times. The chain is built from TRBV4-1 and TRBJ2-4; 9 bases fit TRBD2. Germline CDR1 reads MGHRA; CDR2 reads YSYEKL. J lost 0 bases, V lost 6 bases, and 6 bases had no gene match. The CDR3 loop spans 16 amino acids. The CDR3 sequence is CASSLAGGLAKNIQYF. CDR3 in DNA: TGCGCCAGCAGTTTGGCGGGAGGGCTAGCCAAAAACATTCAGTACTTC.

The genes are TRBV5-1 and TRBJ2-5, with TRBD1 matching 7 bases. Germline V CDR1 and CDR2: SGHRS, YFSETQ. V shed 4 bases and J 5 bases; nucleotides not matched to a gene: 8. This CDR3 has 14 amino acids. CDR3 nucleotide sequence: TGCGCCAGCAGCCAGGGGGTGGTTCTCGAGACCCAGTACTTC. It is translated as CASSQGVVLETQYF. The full variable domain, completed using reference TRBV5-1 and TRBJ2-5, is KAGVTQTPRYLIKTRGQQVTLSCSPISGHRSVSWYQQTPGQGLQFLFEYFSETQRNKGNFPGRFSGRQFSNSRSEMNVSTLELGDSALYLCASSQGVVLETQYFGPGTRLLVL.

The CDR3 bases are TGTGCCAGCAGCCACCCGAGGCCTGAAGCTTTCTTT. Amino acid sequence: CASSHPRPEAFF. The J gene is TRBJ1-1, the V gene TRBV16; D not certain. The length of the CDR3 is 12 residues. The V end was cut by 3 bases, the J end by 6 bases, with 8 bases between. CDR1 and CDR2 (germline): KGHSY, FQNENV. The variable domain in full, completed from reference TRBV16 and TRBJ1-1, reads GEEVAQTPKHLVRGEGQKAKLYCAPIKGHSYVFWYQQVLKNEFKFLISFQNENVFDETGMPKERFSAKCLPNSPCSLEIQATKLEDSAVYFCASSHPRPEAFFGQGTRLTVV.

The chain couples TRBV19 to TRBJ1-5; D is unresolved. Trimming left V 2 bases short and J 3 bases short, with 11 bases between. The CDR3 extends over 15 amino acids. CDR1 is LNHDA, CDR2 SQIVND, per germline (reference sequence). This chain's CDR3 is CASSILSLDNQPQHF. CDR3 coding DNA: TGTGCCAGTAGTATACTCAGCCTAGACAATCAGCCCCAGCATTTT.

The chain couples TRBV2 to TRBJ2-5; 9 bases line up with TRBD2. V lost 6 bases and J lost 6; bases outside the gene matches: 14. CDR3 length: 16 amino acids. Germline V CDR1 and CDR2: SNHLY, FYNNEI. The CDR3 region has the DNA TGTGCCAGCAGCCCCGGGGGCGGGAGGGCCGGAAAGACCCAGTACTTC. Amino acids: CASSPGGGRAGKTQYF.

The chain has TRBV6-5 and TRBJ1-1, with a possible D match to TRBD1 (5 bases). Germline CDR1 MNHEY, CDR2 SVGAGI. CDR3 length: 14 residues. Trimming removed 6 bases at V and 3 bases at J, with 14 bases between. DNA of the CDR3: TGTGCCAGCAGCCAGAAAGGAGGGGACACTGAAGCTTTCTTT. Protein product: CASSQKGGDTEAFF.

The gene calls are TRBV20-1 and TRBJ1-1; the D gene is possibly TRBD1 (5 bases). Germline CDR1 reads DFQATT; CDR2 reads SNEGSKA (reference sequence). Between the trimmed V and J ends, which lost 3 bases and 2 bases, there was a span of 13 bases. The CDR3 is made up of 14 amino acids. The CDR3 DNA follows: TGCAGTGCTAGTGCCCCAGGGTTTAACACTGAAGCTTTCTTT. Translation: CSASAPGFNTEAFF.

With respect to this clone: Other DNA sequences within the sample encode an identical CDR3. CDR3 sequence: CASSIGRGPYEQYF. The CDR3 nucleotides are TGTGCCAGTAGTATTGGCAGGGGGCCCTACGAGCAGTACTTC. The chain uses TRBV19 and TRBJ2-7, with 8 bases lining up with TRBD1. There are 14 residues in the CDR3. Germline V gene lookup returns CDR1 LNHDA and CDR2 SQIVND (reference sequence). V gave up 3 bases and J gave up 2 bases; unmatched junction bases: 3.

This clone was picked up a small number of times. The chain couples TRBV4-2 to TRBJ2-2, with TRBD1 identical over 8 bases. This CDR3 has 16 amino acids. The germline V gene has CDR1 LGHNA and CDR2 YNFKEQ. Trimming at V came to 0 bases and at J to 5 bases, leaving 5 bases not matched to a gene. The CDR3 sequence is CASSQDRGPGTGELFF. The DNA of the CDR3 is TGTGCCAGCAGCCAAGACAGGGGGCCAGGAACCGGGGAGCTGTTTTTT.

V is TRBV11-2 and J is TRBJ1-1; possibly TRBD1 for D (6 bases). V was clipped by 2 bases and J by 4 bases, with 11 bases between them. The CDR3 has 14 residues. Germline V gene sequence: CDR1 SGHAT, CDR2 FQNNGV. The CDR3 sequence: CASSLTGQTTEAFF. Here the CDR3 DNA reads TGTGCCAGCAGCTTAACAGGACAGACCACTGAAGCTTTCTTT.

V is TRBV15 and J is TRBJ2-7; possible D gene TRBD1, 8 bases. The V gene's germline CDR1 is LNHNV and CDR2 YYDKDF (reference sequence). The CDR3 runs 18 residues. V gave up 0 bases and J gave up 2 bases, with 20 bases separating them. The CDR3 DNA follows: TGTGCCACCAGCAGAGATGTGGGAGGGGCGGACAGGGCCTACGAGCAGTACTTC. Its protein product is CATSRDVGGADRAYEQYF.

The genes are TRBV29-1 and TRBJ2-7; 7 bases are a match to TRBD1. CDR1 is SQVTM and CDR2 is ANQGSEA in the germline V gene. V dropped 4 bases and J dropped 7; count of bases not matched to a gene: 4. The CDR3 runs 11 residues. In DNA form, the CDR3 reads TGCAGCGTTGGGCAGGGGGATGAGCAGTACTTC. Encoded protein: CSVGQGDEQYF.

The V and J genes are TRBV6-5 and TRBJ2-5; a weak D match, TRBD1 (6 bases). The CDR3 totals 12 residues. CDR1 MNHEY and CDR2 SVGAGI come from the germline V gene. V was clipped by 7 bases and J by 1 base, with 7 bases between them. The CDR3 here is CASKGGQETQYF. In nucleotides, the CDR3 is TGTGCCAGCAAAGGGGGCCAAGAGACCCAGTACTTC.

This chain joins TRBV5-5 and TRBJ2-1; TRBD2 matches at 14 bases. This CDR3 is 15 amino acids long. Per the germline V gene, CDR1 is SGHKS and CDR2 is YYEKEE (reference sequence). Trimming cost V 4 bases and J 9 bases; bases outside gene matches: 6. The CDR3 nucleotides read TGTGCCAGCAGCCTTGGGACTAGCGGGAGTGGTGAGCAGTTCTTC. Protein sequence: CASSLGTSGSGEQFF.